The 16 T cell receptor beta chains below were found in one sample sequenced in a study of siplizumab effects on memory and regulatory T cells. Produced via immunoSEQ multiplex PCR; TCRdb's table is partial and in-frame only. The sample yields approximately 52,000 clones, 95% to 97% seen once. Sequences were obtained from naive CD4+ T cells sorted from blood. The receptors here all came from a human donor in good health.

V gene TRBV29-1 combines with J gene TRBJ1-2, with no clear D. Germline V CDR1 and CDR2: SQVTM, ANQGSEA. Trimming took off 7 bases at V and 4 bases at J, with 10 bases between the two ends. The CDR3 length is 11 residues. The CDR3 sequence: CSGGVGYGYTF. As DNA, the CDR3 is TGCAGCGGCGGGGTGGGCTATGGCTACACCTTC.

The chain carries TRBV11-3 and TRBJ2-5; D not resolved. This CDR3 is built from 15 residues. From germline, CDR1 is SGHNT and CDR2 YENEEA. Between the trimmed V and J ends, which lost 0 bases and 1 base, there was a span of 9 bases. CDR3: CASSLDLASQETQYF. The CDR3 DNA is TGTGCCAGCAGCTTAGATCTTGCCAGCCAAGAGACCCAGTACTTC.

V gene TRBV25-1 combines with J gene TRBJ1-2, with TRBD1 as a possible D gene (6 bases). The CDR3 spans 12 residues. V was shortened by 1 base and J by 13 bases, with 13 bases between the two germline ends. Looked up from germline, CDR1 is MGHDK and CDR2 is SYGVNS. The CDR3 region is CASSEWGGGRTF. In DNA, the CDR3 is TGTGCCAGCAGTGAATGGGGAGGGGGTCGCACCTTC.

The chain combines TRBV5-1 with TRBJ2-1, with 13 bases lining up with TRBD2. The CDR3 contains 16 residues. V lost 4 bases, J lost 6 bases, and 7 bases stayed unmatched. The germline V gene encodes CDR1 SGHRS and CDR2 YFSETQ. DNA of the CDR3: TGCGCCAGCAGCGGGGGGACTAGCGGGAACCTCAATGAGCAGTTCTTC. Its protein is CASSGGTSGNLNEQFF.

CDR3 protein: CASEWGQPSGRISTDTQYF. CDR3 DNA: TGTGCCAGCGAATGGGGGCAACCTAGCGGGAGGATTAGCACAGATACGCAGTATTTT. This sequence joins TRBV5-4 and TRBJ2-3, with 11 bases matching TRBD2. The germline CDR1 and CDR2 sequences are SGHNT and YYREEE (reference sequence). V lost 7 bases, J lost 0 bases, and 16 bases stayed unmatched. The CDR3 is 19 amino acids.

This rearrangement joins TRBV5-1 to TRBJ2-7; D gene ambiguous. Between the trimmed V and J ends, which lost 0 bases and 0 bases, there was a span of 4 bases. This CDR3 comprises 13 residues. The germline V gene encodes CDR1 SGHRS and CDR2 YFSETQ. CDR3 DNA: TGCGCCAGCAGCTTGGACTTCTCCTACGAGCAGTACTTC. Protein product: CASSLDFSYEQYF.

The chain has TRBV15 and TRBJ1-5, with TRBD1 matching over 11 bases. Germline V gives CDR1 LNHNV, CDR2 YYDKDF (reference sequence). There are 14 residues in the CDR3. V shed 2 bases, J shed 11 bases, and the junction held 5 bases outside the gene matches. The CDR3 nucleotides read TGTGCCACCAGCAGACAGGGGGACAGGGGGGCCCAGCATTTT. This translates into CATSRQGDRGAQHF.

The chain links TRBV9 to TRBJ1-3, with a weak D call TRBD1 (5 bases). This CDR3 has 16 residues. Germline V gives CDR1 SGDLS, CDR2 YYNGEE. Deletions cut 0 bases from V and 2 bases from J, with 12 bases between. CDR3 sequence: CASSVGGRAAGNTIYF. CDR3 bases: TGTGCCAGCAGCGTAGGGGGGAGGGCGGCTGGAAACACCATATATTTT.

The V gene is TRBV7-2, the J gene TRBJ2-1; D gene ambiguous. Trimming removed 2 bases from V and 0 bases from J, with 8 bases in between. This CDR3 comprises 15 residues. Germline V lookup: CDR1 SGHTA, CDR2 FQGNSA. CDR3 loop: CASSLRGSSYNEQFF. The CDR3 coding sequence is TGTGCCAGCAGCTTAAGAGGAAGCTCCTACAATGAGCAGTTCTTC.

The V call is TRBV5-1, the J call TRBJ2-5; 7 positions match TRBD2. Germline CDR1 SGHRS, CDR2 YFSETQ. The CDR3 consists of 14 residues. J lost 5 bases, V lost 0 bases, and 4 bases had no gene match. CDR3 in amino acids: CASSLEAGVETQYF. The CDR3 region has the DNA TGCGCCAGCAGCTTGGAGGCGGGAGTGGAGACCCAGTACTTC.

The CDR3 reads CASSEAGRLILFF. The CDR3 DNA follows: TGTGCCAGCAGTGAAGCGGGACGTCTCATTCTGTTTTTT. The chain is built from TRBV6-1 and TRBJ1-4; a possible D gene is TRBD1 (5 bases). V dropped 0 bases and J dropped 14 bases, with 13 bases sitting between them. The CDR3 has 13 residues. Germline values: CDR1 MNHNS, CDR2 SASEGT.

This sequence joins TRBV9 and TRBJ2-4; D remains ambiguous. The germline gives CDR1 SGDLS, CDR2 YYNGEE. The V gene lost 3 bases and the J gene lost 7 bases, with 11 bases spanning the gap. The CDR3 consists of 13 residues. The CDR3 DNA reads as TGTGCCAGCAGCGAAGGTCCGCGGAACATTCAGTACTTC. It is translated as CASSEGPRNIQYF.

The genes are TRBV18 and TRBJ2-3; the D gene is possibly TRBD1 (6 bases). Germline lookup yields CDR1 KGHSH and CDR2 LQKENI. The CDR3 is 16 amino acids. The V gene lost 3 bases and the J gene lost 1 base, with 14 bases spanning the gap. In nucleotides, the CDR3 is TGTGCCAGCTCACCGACCCGACAGGCTCGCACAGATACGCAGTATTTT. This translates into CASSPTRQARTDTQYF.

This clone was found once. The CDR3 loop is CASSPGQDHYGYTF. The CDR3, as DNA: TGTGCCAGCAGCCCCGGACAGGACCATTATGGCTACACCTTC. J is TRBJ1-2 and V is TRBV5-4, with TRBD1 identical over 7 bases. The length of the CDR3 is 14 residues. With V trimmed by 4 bases and J by 5 bases, 8 bases remained unmatched. Germline V gene sequence: CDR1 SGHNT, CDR2 YYREEE (reference sequence).

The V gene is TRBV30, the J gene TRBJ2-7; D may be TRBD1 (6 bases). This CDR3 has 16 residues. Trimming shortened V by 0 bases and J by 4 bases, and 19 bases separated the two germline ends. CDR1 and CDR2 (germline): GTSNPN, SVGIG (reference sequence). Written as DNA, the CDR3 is TGTGCCTGGAGTGTACTTCTTGGGACAAGTACTTACGAGCAGTACTTC. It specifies CAWSVLLGTSTYEQYF.

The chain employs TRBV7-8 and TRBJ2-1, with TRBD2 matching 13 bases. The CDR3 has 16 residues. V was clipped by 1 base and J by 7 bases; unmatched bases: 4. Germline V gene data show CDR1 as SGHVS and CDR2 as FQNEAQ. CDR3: CASSLGLLAGGNEQFF. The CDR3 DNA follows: TGTGCCAGCAGCTTAGGGTTACTAGCGGGAGGGAATGAGCAGTTCTTC.